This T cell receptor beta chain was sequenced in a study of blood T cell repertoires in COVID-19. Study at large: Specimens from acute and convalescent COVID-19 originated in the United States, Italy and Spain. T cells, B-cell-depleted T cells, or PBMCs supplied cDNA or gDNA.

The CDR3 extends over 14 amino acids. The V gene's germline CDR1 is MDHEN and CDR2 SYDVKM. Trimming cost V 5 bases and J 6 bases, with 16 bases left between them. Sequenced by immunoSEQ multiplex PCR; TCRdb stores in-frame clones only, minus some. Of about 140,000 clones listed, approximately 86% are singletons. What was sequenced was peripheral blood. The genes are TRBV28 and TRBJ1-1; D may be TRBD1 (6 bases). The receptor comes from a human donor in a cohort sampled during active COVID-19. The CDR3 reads CASSPRTGFSEAFF. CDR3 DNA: TGTGCCAGCAGTCCCCGAACAGGGTTCTCTGAAGCTTTCTTT.